A selection of T cell receptor beta chains follows, all from one sample in a study of regulatory T cells in long-lasting Graves disease. TCRdb reprocessed the multiplex PCR reads with MiXCR, giving one entry per CDR3 protein. The data contain hundreds of thousands of distinct CDR3 sequences, less than 20% of them singletons. These same records also appear under a second study, on T cells in Graves' hyperthyroidism and ophthalmopathy.

The material was peripheral blood mononuclear cells (PBMCs), obtained at new diagnosis, from a patient treated with antithyroid drugs. All receptors come from a woman younger than 45 with Graves disease. Both conserved end residues are part of each CDR3. D genes are given only for firm matches. Size tells how often a clone was seen (once, few, many) or the class of an expanded clone, and some rows leave it out.

clone size: .
D gene: .
V gene: TRBV11-2
J gene: TRBJ2-7
CDR3 DNA: TGTGCCAGCAGCTCAAACAGGGACGAGCAGTACTTC
CDR3 protein: CASSSNRDEQYF

clone size: few
D gene: .
V gene: TRBV9
J gene: TRBJ2-7
CDR3 DNA: TGTGCCAGCGGGGGGACAGAAGCATACGAGCAGTACTTC
CDR3 protein: CASGGTEAYEQYF

clone size: few
D gene: .
V gene: TRBV6-2/TRBV6-3
J gene: TRBJ1-2
CDR3 DNA: TGTGCCAGCAGTGAAGGACGGGGGAACTATGGCTACACCTTC
CDR3 protein: CASSEGRGNYGYTF

clone size: .
D gene: TRBD1
V gene: TRBV25-1
J gene: TRBJ1-2
CDR3 DNA: TGTGGGGTCCGAAGGGGGCCTAACTATGGCTACACCTTC
CDR3 protein: CGVRRGPNYGYTF

clone size: many
D gene: .
V gene: TRBV7-2
J gene: TRBJ1-4
CDR3 DNA: TGTGCCAGCAGCTTACAGGCCGGAACAACTAATGAAAAACTGTTTTTT
CDR3 protein: CASSLQAGTTNEKLFF

clone size: .
D gene: TRBD1
V gene: TRBV19
J gene: TRBJ1-5
CDR3 DNA: TGTGCCAGTACTACAGGGGTAGGGGGTCAGCCCCAGCATTTT
CDR3 protein: CASTTGVGGQPQHF

clone size: many
D gene: .
V gene: TRBV20-1
J gene: TRBJ1-1
CDR3 DNA: TGCAGTGCTAGCGCCCCCCCTGAAGCTTTCTTT
CDR3 protein: CSASAPPEAFF

clone size: .
D gene: .
V gene: TRBV20-1
J gene: TRBJ1-1
CDR3 DNA: TGCAGTGCTAGAGAAACCTGGGGAGCTTTCTTT
CDR3 protein: CSARETWGAFF

clone size: many
D gene: .
V gene: TRBV2
J gene: TRBJ1-1
CDR3 DNA: TGTGCCAGCAGTCGAAAGGCGGATGTCGCTTTCTTT
CDR3 protein: CASSRKADVAFF

clone size: few
D gene: TRBD1
V gene: TRBV27
J gene: TRBJ1-1
CDR3 DNA: TGTGCCAGCCAAGGACAGGGGATTATATACACTGAAGCTTTCTTT
CDR3 protein: CASQGQGIIYTEAFF

clone size: many
D gene: .
V gene: TRBV30
J gene: TRBJ1-4
CDR3 DNA: TGTGCCTGGAGTGCCCTGAACAGACCAAATGAAAAACTGTTTTTT
CDR3 protein: CAWSALNRPNEKLFF

clone size: .
D gene: .
V gene: TRBV3-1
J gene: TRBJ2-2
CDR3 DNA: TGTGCCAGCAGCCTGCATTGGGACACCGGGGAGCTGTTTTTT
CDR3 protein: CASSLHWDTGELFF

clone size: many
D gene: .
V gene: TRBV6-1
J gene: TRBJ2-7
CDR3 DNA: TGTGCCAGCAGCCGCATAGCGAACTACTACGAGCAGTACTTC
CDR3 protein: CASSRIANYYEQYF

clone size: .
D gene: .
V gene: TRBV29-1
J gene: TRBJ1-4
CDR3 DNA: TGCAGCGTTGAGGAACACCACAGTGAAACTAATGAAAAACTGTTTTTT
CDR3 protein: CSVEEHHSETNEKLFF

clone size: .
D gene: TRBD1
V gene: TRBV27
J gene: TRBJ2-5
CDR3 DNA: TGTGCCAGCAGCCTTGGGACAGGGGGCCCCATGGCCCAGTACTTC
CDR3 protein: CASSLGTGGPMAQYF

clone size: .
D gene: TRBD1
V gene: TRBV28
J gene: TRBJ2-7
CDR3 DNA: TGTGCCAGCTCACCAAAACAGGGGTTCGCCTACGAGCAGTACTTC
CDR3 protein: CASSPKQGFAYEQYF

clone size: .
D gene: .
V gene: TRBV6-2/TRBV6-3
J gene: TRBJ1-1
CDR3 DNA: TGTGCCAGCAGCCAAGTTTCAGTGAGCACTGAAGCTTTCTTT
CDR3 protein: CASSQVSVSTEAFF

clone size: many
D gene: .
V gene: TRBV5-1
J gene: TRBJ1-3
CDR3 DNA: TGCGCCAGCAGCTTGGCATCGGCTGGAAACACCATATATTTT
CDR3 protein: CASSLASAGNTIYF

clone size: few
D gene: TRBD1
V gene: TRBV28
J gene: TRBJ1-1
CDR3 DNA: TGTGCCAGCAGTCCTCTGCGGACAGGAGTGGGGATAGTCACTGAAGCTTTCTTT
CDR3 protein: CASSPLRTGVGIVTEAFF

clone size: .
D gene: TRBD1
V gene: TRBV19
J gene: TRBJ1-1
CDR3 DNA: TGTGCCAGTAGAAAACAGGGGGCCAGGGGCACTGAAGCTTTCTTT
CDR3 protein: CASRKQGARGTEAFF

clone size: many
D gene: .
V gene: TRBV7-3
J gene: TRBJ2-5
CDR3 DNA: TGTGCCAGCAGCTTAGGGGTAGTGCGGGGCCAAGAGACCCAGTACTTC
CDR3 protein: CASSLGVVRGQETQYF

clone size: .
D gene: .
V gene: TRBV24-1
J gene: TRBJ1-2
CDR3 DNA: TGTGCCACCAGTGATCATGGTAACTATGGCTACACCTTC
CDR3 protein: CATSDHGNYGYTF

clone size: many
D gene: .
V gene: TRBV6-1
J gene: TRBJ2-1
CDR3 DNA: TGTGCCAGCAGGCAACGGGGGACAGAGAACTACAATGAGCAGTTCTTC
CDR3 protein: CASRQRGTENYNEQFF

clone size: many
D gene: .
V gene: TRBV12-3/TRBV12-4
J gene: TRBJ1-2
CDR3 DNA: TGTGCCAGCAGGGGAGGATCCAGGGGCTCCCTGGACTATGGCTACACCTTC
CDR3 protein: CASRGGSRGSLDYGYTF

clone size: many
D gene: TRBD2
V gene: TRBV6-1
J gene: TRBJ2-7
CDR3 DNA: TGTGCCAGCAGTGGTGTGGAGCGGGAGAGGGGTGAGCAGTACTTC
CDR3 protein: CASSGVERERGEQYF

clone size: many
D gene: TRBD2
V gene: TRBV12-3/TRBV12-4
J gene: TRBJ2-1
CDR3 DNA: TGTGCCAGCAGTCTAGCGGGGAGGGGAAATGAGCAGTTCTTC
CDR3 protein: CASSLAGRGNEQFF

clone size: many
D gene: .
V gene: TRBV20-1
J gene: TRBJ1-2
CDR3 DNA: TGCAGTGCTTTTGAGTCCCAGAACTATGGCTACACCTTC
CDR3 protein: CSAFESQNYGYTF

clone size: .
D gene: .
V gene: TRBV7-9
J gene: TRBJ2-3
CDR3 DNA: TGTGCCAGCAGCTTAGTAGGGTCCGCGGTGGACCTAGATACGCAGTATTTT
CDR3 protein: CASSLVGSAVDLDTQYF

clone size: many
D gene: TRBD2
V gene: TRBV12-3/TRBV12-4
J gene: TRBJ2-3
CDR3 DNA: TGTGCCAGCAGCTCCCCGTTAGCGGGAGTCTCAGATACGCAGTATTTT
CDR3 protein: CASSSPLAGVSDTQYF

clone size: many
D gene: .
V gene: TRBV28
J gene: TRBJ2-1
CDR3 DNA: TGTGCCAGCAGTCTGGTGAGGGGGTATACGGATGAGCAGTTCTTC
CDR3 protein: CASSLVRGYTDEQFF

clone size: many
D gene: TRBD1
V gene: TRBV11-3
J gene: TRBJ2-7
CDR3 DNA: TGTGCCAGCAGCATACTTGGGACAGGGGGCTACGAGCAGTACTTC
CDR3 protein: CASSILGTGGYEQYF

clone size: .
D gene: TRBD1
V gene: TRBV28
J gene: TRBJ1-1
CDR3 DNA: TGTGCCAGCAGTTTATGGACAGGGGTCTTGAACACTGAAGCTTTCTTT
CDR3 protein: CASSLWTGVLNTEAFF

clone size: many
D gene: .
V gene: TRBV12-3/TRBV12-4
J gene: TRBJ2-7
CDR3 DNA: TGTGCCAGCCGACCGGAACTGGGTTTATCCGAGCAGTACTTC
CDR3 protein: CASRPELGLSEQYF

clone size: many
D gene: .
V gene: TRBV2
J gene: TRBJ1-1
CDR3 DNA: TGTGCCAGCAGTCCGGAGTTAGGAATGAACACTGAAGCTTTCTTT
CDR3 protein: CASSPELGMNTEAFF

clone size: .
D gene: .
V gene: TRBV2
J gene: TRBJ1-3
CDR3 DNA: TGTGCCAGCTCCTCGGTTATACCTGGAAACACCATATATTTT
CDR3 protein: CASSSVIPGNTIYF

clone size: few
D gene: .
V gene: TRBV12-3/TRBV12-4
J gene: TRBJ2-7
CDR3 DNA: TGTGCCAGCAGTATCCGGGGCACCACCTACGAGCAGTACTTC
CDR3 protein: CASSIRGTTYEQYF

clone size: many
D gene: .
V gene: TRBV2
J gene: TRBJ1-1
CDR3 DNA: TGTGCCAGCAGCGATCGTAGGGGGGGCACTGAAGCTTTCTTT
CDR3 protein: CASSDRRGGTEAFF

clone size: many
D gene: TRBD2
V gene: TRBV27
J gene: TRBJ2-1
CDR3 DNA: TGTGCCAGCAGCTCGACGGGAGGGGGGCAGTTCTTC
CDR3 protein: CASSSTGGGQFF

clone size: many
D gene: .
V gene: TRBV19
J gene: TRBJ1-5
CDR3 DNA: TGTGCCAGTACCCCGGGAAGGGGACAGCCCCAGCATTTT
CDR3 protein: CASTPGRGQPQHF

clone size: many
D gene: .
V gene: TRBV7-3
J gene: TRBJ2-1
CDR3 DNA: TGTGCCAGCGAACCTTACAATGAGCAGTTCTTC
CDR3 protein: CASEPYNEQFF

clone size: .
D gene: TRBD1
V gene: TRBV19
J gene: TRBJ2-5
CDR3 DNA: TGTGCCAGCTCCGGGACAGGGGAGGTGGGGACCCAGTACTTC
CDR3 protein: CASSGTGEVGTQYF

clone size: many
D gene: .
V gene: TRBV9
J gene: TRBJ1-2
CDR3 DNA: TGTGCCAGCAGCGTAGGATCAGCGGACTATGGCTACACCTTC
CDR3 protein: CASSVGSADYGYTF

clone size: many
D gene: TRBD1
V gene: TRBV28
J gene: TRBJ1-4
CDR3 DNA: TGTGCCAGCAAACAGGGGACTCTGTTTTTT
CDR3 protein: CASKQGTLFF

clone size: .
D gene: .
V gene: TRBV9
J gene: TRBJ2-7
CDR3 DNA: TGTGCCAGCAGCGTAACAGGCACGGGTGAGCAGTACTTC
CDR3 protein: CASSVTGTGEQYF

clone size: many
D gene: TRBD2
V gene: TRBV29-1
J gene: TRBJ2-1
CDR3 DNA: TGCAGCGTCAAAAGGCTAGCGGCTACCCCCAGCAGTCCCAAGCGCTCCTACAATGAGCAGTTCTTC
CDR3 protein: CSVKRLAATPSSPKRSYNEQFF

clone size: .
D gene: .
V gene: TRBV9
J gene: TRBJ2-2
CDR3 DNA: TGTGCCAGCAGCGTAGCCCCTCTCCGGGGCGACACCGGGGAGCTGTTTTTT
CDR3 protein: CASSVAPLRGDTGELFF

clone size: few
D gene: .
V gene: TRBV6-1
J gene: TRBJ1-6
CDR3 DNA: TGTGCCAGCAGTCCCGGCCTAACCCTCCACTTT
CDR3 protein: CASSPGLTLHF

clone size: many
D gene: .
V gene: TRBV29-1
J gene: TRBJ2-3
CDR3 DNA: TGCAGCTTCCGAGAGGGTAAACGAACAGATACGCAGTATTTT
CDR3 protein: CSFREGKRTDTQYF

clone size: few
D gene: TRBD1
V gene: TRBV3-1
J gene: TRBJ2-7
CDR3 DNA: TGTGCCAGCAGGCAGGCCGACTCGGACAGGGGGACCTACGAGCAGTACTTC
CDR3 protein: CASRQADSDRGTYEQYF

clone size: .
D gene: .
V gene: TRBV7-2
J gene: TRBJ2-7
CDR3 DNA: TGTGCCAGCAGCTTATGGGGGAGGCCAAGTTCCTACGAGCAGTACTTC
CDR3 protein: CASSLWGRPSSYEQYF

clone size: many
D gene: TRBD1
V gene: TRBV12-3/TRBV12-4
J gene: TRBJ1-5
CDR3 DNA: TGTGCCAGCAGCACCGGGACAGGCCCTTCACCCCAGCATTTT
CDR3 protein: CASSTGTGPSPQHF

clone size: .
D gene: .
V gene: TRBV3-1
J gene: TRBJ2-3
CDR3 DNA: TGTGCCAGCAGCCGCCAAGGGGGGGGAGCAGATACGCAGTATTTT
CDR3 protein: CASSRQGGGADTQYF

clone size: .
D gene: .
V gene: TRBV7-2
J gene: TRBJ2-1
CDR3 DNA: TGTGCCAGCAGCGCGGTGAGGGGATTTGATAGGTTCTTC
CDR3 protein: CASSAVRGFDRFF